This entry concerns a single TCR beta chain. As yet, its antigen is unknown. This sample stems from a study of CXCR3-negative and CXCR3-positive naive CD8 T cells. Overall study results and limits: Sequencing showed both naive subsets with comparably high diversity, and memory CD8+ cells much lower. For naive cells, CXCR3-negative and CXCR3-positive subsets had similar TRBV-TRBJ usage; for memory cells, usage differed.

The method, 5' RACE with UMI labels, was used to prepare the TRB cDNA libraries. TCRdb reprocessed the 5' RACE reads, keeping one entry per CDR3 protein, no DNA. The specimen's table records 55,000 to 70,000 distinct CDR3 sequences. This clonotype originated in a human donor in good health. Some clones in this sample may be carry-over from other donors' samples. The sequenced sample consisted of memory CD8+ T cells from blood.

The CDR3 loop is CASRNAWETQYF. V usage is TRBV5-5 and J usage is TRBJ2-5. CDR1 and CDR2 (germline): SGHKS, YYEKEE (reference sequence). CDR3 length: 12 amino acids.